This T cell receptor beta chain was captured by sequencing in a study of cytomegalovirus exposure and HLA in healthy donors. Overall study context: Early released data had about 85 million unique TCRs, all coming from HLA-typed donors. Study results and caveats: Researchers counted 180 or so TCR beta chains as cytomegalovirus-associated.

Trimming shortened V by 4 bases and J by 2 bases, and 14 bases separated the two germline ends. The germline gives CDR1 SGHTA, CDR2 FQGNSA. The CDR3 is 15 residues long. PCR was performed using 60 Vbeta and 13 Jbeta primers. The method was immunoSEQ multiplex PCR; TCRdb's version includes in-frame clones alone and lacks a portion of them. Of approximately 150,000 clones listed, approximately 84% are singletons. About this clone: Its target is unknown.

Sequencing was done on a sample of PBMCs. This receptor was obtained from a woman between 35 and 50 years old in good health and CMV-seropositive. The chain uses TRBV7-2 and TRBJ1-2; D might be TRBD1 (5 bases). CDR3 nucleotide sequence: TGTGCCAGCAGCTCCCTAGGGGCAGTCAACTATGGCTACACCTTC. Translation gives CASSSLGAVNYGYTF.